This T cell receptor (beta chain) was captured by sequencing in a study of cytotoxic CD8 clonotypes in ibrutinib-treated CLL. Germline values: CDR1 MNHEY, CDR2 SVGAGI. Trimming took off 0 bases at V and 4 bases at J, with 3 bases between the two ends. The CDR3 has 12 amino acids. Profiling relied on immunoSEQ multiplex PCR, and the TCRdb table lists in-frame clones only, not all of them. The sample records some 140,000 clones, around 80% being singletons. The V and J genes are TRBV6-5 and TRBJ2-5; no clear D. The clonotype originates from a human donor with chronic lymphocytic leukemia. Sequencing used PBMCs, obtained after 24 months of ibrutinib treatment. The CDR3, as DNA: TGTGCCAGCAGTTACTCGCGAGAGACCCAGTACTTC. Amino acid sequence: CASSYSRETQYF.